What follows are 10 T cell receptor beta chains derived from one specimen sequenced in a study of blood T cells in healthy people across ages. A second roughly 6 to 12 cycle PCR used barcoded and J-beta primers. TCRdb used MiXCR to reprocess the 5' RACE reads, holding one entry per CDR3 protein. The sample holds about 800,000 distinct CDR3 sequences, 55% to 70% seen once. Material for sequencing was blood. These receptors came from a man younger than 40 in good health.

This clonotype was counted many times. The chain couples TRBV20-1 to TRBJ2-7; D remains ambiguous. CDR1 and CDR2 (germline): DFQATT, SNEGSKA (reference sequence). Trimming removed 1 base from V and 4 bases from J, with 11 bases in between. The CDR3 sequence is 13 residues long. The CDR3 here is CSARGSYDYEQYF. The DNA for the CDR3 is TGCAGTGCTAGAGGGAGTTATGATTACGAGCAGTACTTC.

The rearrangement joins TRBV6-5 to TRBJ2-7, with 8 bases that match TRBD2. The J call may be incorrect, as the DNA end agrees better with TRBJ2-5. Germline CDR1 and CDR2: MNHEY and SVGAGI. The CDR3 is 16 residues long. Here the CDR3 DNA reads TGTGCCAGCAGTTTGAACGCGGGGGGTGAACAAGAGACCCAGTACTTC. Encoded protein: CASSLNAGGEQETQYF.

V gene TRBV6-2 or TRBV6-3 combines with J gene TRBJ2-7; D is ambiguous. This CDR3 contains 13 residues. The V gene lost 6 bases and the J gene lost 2 bases, with 11 bases spanning the gap. Germline CDR1 is MNHEY and CDR2 is SVGEGT. For the CDR3, the DNA is TGTGCCAGCAGCATTAAAGTGACCTACGAGCAGTACTTC. Its protein is CASSIKVTYEQYF.

The rearrangement joins TRBV20-1 to TRBJ2-5, with D tentatively TRBD1 or TRBD2 (5 bases each). CDR3 length equals 14 residues. The germline CDR1 and CDR2 sequences are DFQATT and SNEGSKA (reference sequence). Trimming pared 4 bases from V and 4 bases from J, leaving 16 bases between. CDR3 in amino acids: CSANTGMTVETQYF. The CDR3 region has the DNA TGCAGTGCTAATACCGGGATGACAGTAGAGACCCAGTACTTC.

Only a few counts were recorded for this clonotype. J is TRBJ1-2 and V is TRBV7-2; the D gene is possibly TRBD1 (6 bases). Germline loops: CDR1 SGHTA, CDR2 FQGNSA. Between the trimmed V and J ends, which lost 4 bases and 7 bases, there was a span of 19 bases. There are 15 residues in the CDR3. CDR3 sequence reads: CASSSRPQGRGGYTF. CDR3 DNA: TGTGCCAGCAGCTCTCGTCCGCAGGGGAGGGGTGGCTACACCTTC.

V usage is TRBV9 and J usage is TRBJ2-5, with a possible D match to TRBD1 (6 bases). The J call may be in error: the DNA end matches TRBJ2-7 better. Germline CDR1 SGDLS, CDR2 YYNGEE. This CDR3 is 15 amino acids long. DNA for the CDR3: TGTGCCAGCAGCGAGTCGGCTAGGGGGAAGAGCGAGCAGTACTTC. Its translation is CASSESARGKSEQYF.

This clonotype was seen a single time. Here the CDR3 DNA reads TGTGCCAGCAGTGAATATTACGGTGCGGGGACCCAGTACTTC. Translation gives CASSEYYGAGTQYF. The rearrangement joins TRBV25-1 to TRBJ2-5, with D tentatively TRBD2 (5 bases). Germline values: CDR1 MGHDK, CDR2 SYGVNS. This CDR3 region has 14 residues. Trimming left V 0 bases short and J 7 bases short, with 12 bases between.

This clonotype has a handful of counts. This chain connects TRBV5-6 to TRBJ2-3, with D tentatively TRBD2 (6 bases). Germline assignment: CDR1 SGHDT and CDR2 YYEEEE. The CDR3 extends over 17 amino acids. Between the trimmed V and J ends, which lost 3 bases and 3 bases, there was a span of 20 bases. The CDR3 protein is CASSSPRGPGETDTQYF. CDR3 DNA: TGTGCCAGCAGCTCCCCAAGGGGCCCGGGAGAAACAGATACGCAGTATTTT. Variable domain in full (rest from reference TRBV5-6 and TRBJ2-3): DAGVTQSPTHLIKTRGQQVTLRCSPKSGHDTVSWYQQALGQGPQFIFQYYEEEERQRGNFPDRFSGHQFPNYSSELNVNALLLGDSALYLCASSSPRGPGETDTQYFGPGTRLTVL.

The rearrangement uses TRBV12-3 or TRBV12-4 and TRBJ2-5; unclear D gene. The CDR3 consists of 16 residues. The V end was cut by 6 bases, the J end by 11 bases, with 28 bases between. The CDR3 sequence: CASSPSHTRSPCAQYF. The CDR3 DNA follows: TGTGCCAGCAGCCCATCCCATACTCGGTCCCCCTGCGCGCAGTACTTC.

The genes are TRBV9 and TRBJ1-2; the match to TRBD1 covers 7 bases. Trimming removed 0 bases from V and 8 bases from J; junction bases left unmatched: 7. This CDR3 is 14 amino acids long. Germline V CDR1 and CDR2: SGDLS, YYNGEE. CDR3 amino acids: CASSVAGQTDGYTF. The CDR3 region has the DNA TGTGCCAGCAGCGTAGCGGGACAGACCGACGGCTACACCTTC.